One and the same sample provided the 30 T cell receptor beta chains below, sequenced in a study of spatial heterogeneity in lung cancer. Time point in this sample: sample taken at primary tumor resection. The authors sequenced whole RNA from tumor, nontumor lung or frozen PBMC without sorting. From the 5' RACE reads, TCRdb called clonotypes with MiXCR, one entry per CDR3 protein. The sample contains approximately 92,000 distinct CDR3 sequences, roughly 12% of which appear only once. Sequencing was performed on PBMCs, taken at surgery. These receptor sequences come from a male donor with early-stage non-small cell lung cancer.

This chain links TRBV5-1 with TRBJ2-2; TRBD1 might be the D (6 bases). This CDR3 has 15 residues. Germline V gene lookup returns CDR1 SGHRS and CDR2 YFSETQ. Trimming left V 4 bases short and J 5 bases short, with 15 bases between. The CDR3 here is CASSIQGPRTGELFF. DNA of the CDR3: TGCGCCAGCAGCATACAGGGTCCGCGGACCGGGGAGCTGTTTTTT.

The chain joins TRBV11-2 to TRBJ2-2; 7 positions agree with TRBD1. Trimming at V came to 6 bases and at J to 3 bases, leaving 7 bases not matched to a gene. Germline assignment: CDR1 SGHAT and CDR2 FQNNGV. The CDR3 length is 15 residues. CDR3 region: CASRTDRVHTGELFF. CDR3 DNA sequence: TGTGCCAGCAGAACAGACAGGGTTCACACCGGGGAGCTGTTTTTT.

This rearrangement joins TRBV28 to TRBJ1-2; D gene unclear. The CDR3 has 15 amino acids. Germline-derived CDR1 and CDR2 are MDHEN and SYDVKM. V dropped 8 bases and J dropped 0 bases, with 16 bases sitting between them. CDR3 residues: CASRVRSTSNYGYTF. The CDR3 DNA follows: TGTGCCAGCCGTGTCCGGAGCACCTCTAACTATGGCTACACCTTC.

V is TRBV7-3 and J is TRBJ2-1, with 12 nucleotides matching TRBD2. This CDR3 spans 15 amino acids. V trimming: 5 bases; J trimming: 9 bases; junction bases outside the gene matches: 8. Per the germline V gene, CDR1 is SGHTA and CDR2 is FQGTGA. This CDR3 reads CASSPLAGGPSEQFF. The CDR3 coding sequence is TGTGCCAGCAGCCCGCTAGCGGGAGGGCCAAGTGAGCAGTTCTTC. The whole variable domain, remainder taken from reference TRBV7-3 and TRBJ2-1, is GAGVSQTPSNKVTEKGKYVELRCDPISGHTALYWYRQSLGQGPEFLIYFQGTGAADDSGLPNDRFFAVRPEGSVSTLKIQRTERGDSAVYLCASSPLAGGPSEQFFGPGTRLTVL.

The chain combines TRBV4-1 with TRBJ1-2, with TRBD1 as a possible D gene (5 bases). This CDR3 contains 13 residues. Germline CDR1 MGHRA, CDR2 YSYEKL. Trimming pared 11 bases from V and 6 bases from J, leaving 19 bases between. This chain's CDR3 is CAGRTGGPDGYTF. The CDR3 region has the DNA TGCGCCGGCCGCACCGGGGGTCCGGATGGCTACACCTTC.

This clonotype was seen repeatedly, ten times or more. The CDR3 nucleotides read TGCAGTGCTAGAAAGGGACTAGCGGGAGCTTACAATGAGCAGTTCTTC. This gives the protein CSARKGLAGAYNEQFF. The gene calls are TRBV20-1 and TRBJ2-1, with TRBD2 identical over 14 bases. This CDR3 has 16 residues. Germline V gene lookup returns CDR1 DFQATT and CDR2 SNEGSKA (reference sequence). The trim removed 2 bases at V and 4 bases at J, leaving 4 bases unmatched.

This clonotype was seen only a few times. J is TRBJ1-3 and V is TRBV6-1, with 9 bases lining up with TRBD1. The CDR3 covers 15 residues. In germline, CDR1 is MNHNS, CDR2 SASEGT. V shed 6 bases, J shed 3 bases, and the junction held 6 bases outside the gene matches. The CDR3 sequence: CASRSQGARGNTIYF. CDR3 DNA sequence: TGTGCCAGCAGGTCACAGGGGGCGCGTGGAAACACCATATATTTT.

This clonotype occurred a few times. The chain recombines TRBV4-3 with TRBJ2-3; D gene ambiguous. Trimming removed 5 bases from V and 1 base from J, with 7 bases in between. The CDR3 consists of 13 residues. From germline, CDR1 is LGHNA and CDR2 YSLEER. CDR3 DNA sequence: TGCGCCAGCAGCGCGATCGGCACAGATACGCAGTATTTT. It encodes CASSAIGTDTQYF.

This clonotype was detected ten times or more. The chain recombines TRBV20-1 with TRBJ1-6; possible D gene TRBD1, 5 bases. There are 14 residues in the CDR3. In germline, CDR1 is DFQATT, CDR2 SNEGSKA (reference sequence). V lost 5 bases and J 10 bases, leaving 18 bases between the germline ends. CDR3 sequence reads: CSAPGTQARSPLHF. The DNA for the CDR3 is TGCAGTGCTCCCGGGACCCAGGCCCGCTCACCCCTCCACTTT.

The chain carries TRBV29-1 and TRBJ1-5; 8 bases match TRBD1. The length of the CDR3 is 14 residues. Per the germline V gene, CDR1 is SQVTM and CDR2 is ANQGSEA. With 6 bases clipped from V and 5 bases from J, the junction kept 9 bases outside the gene matches. This chain's CDR3 is CSVSDRGADQPQHF. Written as DNA, the CDR3 is TGCAGCGTATCCGACAGGGGAGCGGATCAGCCCCAGCATTTT.

The V call is TRBV18, the J call TRBJ2-1; 7 nucleotides match TRBD1. The CDR3 extends over 13 amino acids. Looked up from germline, CDR1 is KGHSH and CDR2 is LQKENI. V lost 6 bases and J lost 5; bases outside the gene matches: 4. CDR3 sequence reads: CASSTGQNNEQFF. The CDR3 DNA reads as TGTGCCAGCTCCACGGGACAGAACAATGAGCAGTTCTTC.

The gene calls are TRBV5-1 and TRBJ2-3, with D tentatively TRBD1 or TRBD2 (6 bases each). The CDR3 runs to 16 residues. With 2 bases removed from V and 1 base from J, the gap between germline ends came to 14 bases. Germline V gene lookup returns CDR1 SGHRS and CDR2 YFSETQ. DNA for the CDR3: TGCGCCAGCAGCTTTACGGGGGCCCTAGGCACAGATACGCAGTATTTT. Encoded protein: CASSFTGALGTDTQYF.

In its sample, this clonotype was seen many times. The V gene is TRBV7-8, the J gene TRBJ2-5, with 7 nucleotides matching TRBD2. The CDR3 totals 14 residues. Germline assignment: CDR1 SGHVS and CDR2 FQNEAQ. Trimming took 3 bases from V and 5 from J; bases not matched to a gene: 6. Here the CDR3 DNA reads TGTGCCAGCAGCTTGGGCGGGAGTAGGGAGACCCAGTACTTC. It codes for CASSLGGSRETQYF. Looking up the rest from reference TRBV7-8 and TRBJ2-5 gives the full variable domain: GAGVSQSPRYKVAKRGQDVALRCDPISGHVSLFWYQQALGQGPEFLTYFQNEAQLDKSGLPSDRFFAERPEGSVSTLKIQRTQQEDSAVYLCASSLGGSRETQYFGPGTRLLVL.

The chain combines TRBV30 with TRBJ2-2; TRBD1 aligns across 10 bases. V gave up 5 bases and J gave up 4 bases; unmatched junction bases: 4. CDR1 is GTSNPN and CDR2 is SVGIG in the germline V gene (reference sequence). This CDR3 contains 14 residues. The CDR3 DNA sequence: TGTGCCTGGGGGCGGGACAGGGGCACCGGGGAGCTGTTTTTT. It specifies CAWGRDRGTGELFF.

The chain couples TRBV11-2 to TRBJ2-7; D call uncertain. Germline V CDR1 and CDR2: SGHAT, FQNNGV. The CDR3 length is 14 residues. V lost 1 base, J lost 3 bases, and 10 bases lay in between. CDR3 DNA sequence: TGTGCCAGCAGCTTAGCTCCATCCTACTACGAGCAGTACTTC. Residues: CASSLAPSYYEQYF.

The J gene is TRBJ1-2, the V gene TRBV6-6, with D unclear. The CDR3 covers 13 residues. Trimming shortened V by 5 bases and J by 1 base, and 8 bases separated the two germline ends. CDR1 MNHNY and CDR2 SVGAGI come from the germline V gene (reference sequence). CDR3: CASSKDLNYGYTF. CDR3 DNA sequence: TGTGCCAGCAGTAAAGATCTTAACTATGGCTACACCTTC.

This clonotype showed up many times. The chain has TRBV9 and TRBJ2-1; no clear D gene. The CDR3 has 12 amino acids. Per the germline V gene, CDR1 is SGDLS and CDR2 is YYNGEE. V lost 0 bases, J lost 3 bases, and 1 base lay in between. This CDR3 is CASSVDYNEQFF. Here the CDR3 DNA reads TGTGCCAGCAGCGTAGACTACAATGAGCAGTTCTTC. Looking up the rest from reference TRBV9 and TRBJ2-1 gives the full variable domain: DSGVTQTPKHLITATGQRVTLRCSPRSGDLSVYWYQQSLDQGLQFLIQYYNGEERAKGNILERFSAQQFPDLHSELNLSSLELGDSALYFCASSVDYNEQFFGPGTRLTVL.

In this sample, this clonotype turned up many times. This chain connects TRBV10-3 to TRBJ1-2, with TRBD1 matching over 8 bases. This CDR3 comprises 14 residues. Germline-derived CDR1 and CDR2 are ENHRY and SYGVKD. The ends lost 9 bases at V and 2 bases at J; junction bases unmatched: 8. The DNA of the CDR3 is TGTGCCATAGGACAGGGCTTAAGGAACTATGGCTACACCTTC. Its protein is CAIGQGLRNYGYTF.

This clonotype was detected a few times. This rearrangement joins TRBV28 to TRBJ1-1, with a tentative D call TRBD1 (5 bases). The CDR3 covers 14 residues. The V gene lost 6 bases and the J gene lost 3 bases, with 14 bases spanning the gap. Germline values: CDR1 MDHEN, CDR2 SYDVKM. The CDR3 sequence: CASRLGGPYTEAFF. CDR3 DNA: TGTGCCAGCAGACTCGGGGGTCCGTACACTGAAGCTTTCTTT.

A few counts support this clonotype. The gene calls are TRBV6-5 and TRBJ2-5, with D uncertain. V was shortened by 0 bases and J by 1 base, with 3 bases between the two germline ends. CDR1 and CDR2 (germline): MNHEY, SVGAGI. The CDR3 contains 13 residues. CDR3 nucleotide sequence: TGTGCCAGCAGTTACTCCCGCCAAGAGACCCAGTACTTC. Its protein product is CASSYSRQETQYF.

The rearrangement joins TRBV12-3 or TRBV12-4 to TRBJ2-7; 12 nucleotides align to TRBD2. V was pared by 6 bases and J by 1 base, with 7 bases of the junction left unmatched. This CDR3 comprises 16 residues. The CDR3 region is CASRLAGGEGSYEQYF. The CDR3 bases are TGTGCCAGCAGACTAGCGGGAGGTGAGGGGTCCTACGAGCAGTACTTC.

This clonotype was counted only a few times. The chain links TRBV7-2 to TRBJ2-3, with 11 bases that match TRBD2. Germline V gene data show CDR1 as SGHTA and CDR2 as FQGNSA. The CDR3 runs to 16 residues. V shed 5 bases and J 3 bases; nucleotides not matched to a gene: 7. The CDR3 loop reads CASSAGLAARTDTQYF. The CDR3 coding sequence is TGTGCCAGCAGCGCGGGACTAGCGGCAAGAACAGATACGCAGTATTTT.

The chain uses TRBV7-2 and TRBJ1-2; perhaps TRBD1 as D (5 bases). CDR1 SGHTA and CDR2 FQGNSA come from the germline V gene. Trimming pared 6 bases from V and 6 bases from J, leaving 14 bases between. This CDR3 is 13 amino acids long. The CDR3 region has the DNA TGTGCCAGCAGATCGGGACCAACCCATGGCTACACCTTC. Residues: CASRSGPTHGYTF.

J is TRBJ1-1 and V is TRBV12-3 or TRBV12-4, with a weak D call TRBD1 (6 bases). This CDR3 comprises 15 residues. V was shortened by 5 bases and J by 6 bases, with 19 bases between the two germline ends. DNA for the CDR3: TGTGCCAGCAGTCCCCCGGTGGGGGGGCGGGCTGAAGCTTTCTTT. This translates into CASSPPVGGRAEAFF.

V usage is TRBV2 and J usage is TRBJ2-3, with D perhaps matching TRBD2 (6 bases). The CDR3 has 16 residues. Between the trimmed V and J ends, which lost 3 bases and 4 bases, there was a span of 17 bases. Germline V gives CDR1 SNHLY, CDR2 FYNNEI. CDR3 region: CASSELTPGVSDTQYF. CDR3 sequence (DNA): TGTGCCAGCAGTGAGCTCACGCCGGGAGTCTCAGATACGCAGTATTTT.

The J gene is TRBJ2-1, the V gene TRBV2; the match to TRBD1 covers 8 bases. Looked up from germline, CDR1 is SNHLY and CDR2 is FYNNEI. V gave up 2 bases and J gave up 6 bases; unmatched junction bases: 6. This CDR3 comprises 15 residues. The CDR3 loop reads CASSERTGRANEQFF. CDR3 coding DNA: TGTGCCAGCAGTGAACGGACAGGGCGAGCCAATGAGCAGTTCTTC.

This clonotype was counted between two and nine times. The chain recombines TRBV20-1 with TRBJ2-3; 13 bases match TRBD2. This CDR3 has 18 residues. Germline assignment: CDR1 DFQATT and CDR2 SNEGSKA (reference sequence). Trimming at V came to 5 bases and at J to 0 bases, leaving 11 bases not matched to a gene. The CDR3 sequence: CSALGLAGPIESTDTQYF. In DNA, the CDR3 is TGCAGTGCTCTGGGACTAGCGGGGCCGATTGAGAGCACAGATACGCAGTATTTT.

The chain is built from TRBV6-5 and TRBJ2-6; D is perhaps TRBD2 (5 bases). Deletions cut 5 bases from V and 0 bases from J, with 14 bases between. The germline V gene encodes CDR1 MNHEY and CDR2 SVGAGI. The CDR3 sequence is 17 residues long. In DNA form, the CDR3 reads TGTGCCAGCAGTACTCGACCGGGAAGCTCTGGGGCCAACGTCCTGACTTTC. As protein: CASSTRPGSSGANVLTF.

The J gene is TRBJ2-3, the V gene TRBV10-3; D may be TRBD1 or TRBD2 (6 bases each). The CDR3 sequence is 15 residues long. The germline V and J ends were trimmed by 0 bases and 6 bases, with 13 bases remaining between them. In germline, CDR1 is ENHRY, CDR2 SYGVKD. The CDR3 is CAISESKTGADTQYF. The CDR3 bases are TGTGCCATCAGTGAGTCCAAAACGGGGGCTGATACGCAGTATTTT.

The V gene is TRBV20-1, the J gene TRBJ2-7; maybe TRBD2 (6 bases). CDR1 is DFQATT, CDR2 SNEGSKA, per germline (reference sequence). This CDR3 has 11 residues. The V gene lost 6 bases and the J gene lost 6 bases, with 12 bases spanning the gap. CDR3 coding DNA: TGCAGTGCCAGGAGGGAAGGCGAGCAGTACTTC. It codes for CSARREGEQYF.